In this sample, the clone carrying this T cell receptor beta chain turned up a few times. Trimming at V came to 0 bases and at J to 2 bases, leaving 2 bases not matched to a gene. CDR1 is SGHRS, CDR2 YFSETQ, per germline. The CDR3 loop spans 15 amino acids. These data belong to a study of OX40 agonist ivuxolimab in advanced cancers. Study summary: Given to patients was ivuxolimab, an agonistic anti-OX40 (CD134) antibody.

Sequencing used immunoSEQ multiplex PCR; TCRdb keeps in-frame clones, though not all of them. The repertoire holds 87,000 or so clones, roughly 89% seen once, with 1.5% to 2% in the top ten. Sequencing was performed on CD4+ or CD8+ T cells sorted from blood, taken in a trial of the OX40 agonist ivuxolimab. The TCR comes from an adult with an advanced solid tumor such as melanoma, head and neck, liver or kidney cancer. This sequence joins TRBV5-1 and TRBJ2-3, with TRBD1 identical over 8 bases. The CDR3 sequence: CASSLGGQVTDTQYF. CDR3 in DNA: TGCGCCAGCAGCTTGGGGGGACAGGTCACAGATACGCAGTATTTT.